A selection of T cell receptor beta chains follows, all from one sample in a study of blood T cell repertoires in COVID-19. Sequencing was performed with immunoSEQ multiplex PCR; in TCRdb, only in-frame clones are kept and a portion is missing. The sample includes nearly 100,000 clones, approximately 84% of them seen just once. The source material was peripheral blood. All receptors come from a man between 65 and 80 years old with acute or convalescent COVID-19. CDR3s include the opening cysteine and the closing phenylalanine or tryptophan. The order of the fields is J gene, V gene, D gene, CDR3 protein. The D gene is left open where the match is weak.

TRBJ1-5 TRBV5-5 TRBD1 CASSTGQALNQPQHF
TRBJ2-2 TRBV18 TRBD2 CASSEEVAGPGLAGELFF
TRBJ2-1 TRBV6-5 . CASTKNGGNEQFF
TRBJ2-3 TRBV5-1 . CASSLEGTSSNPQYF
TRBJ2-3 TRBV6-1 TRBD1 CASSEGTGLRGTDTQYF
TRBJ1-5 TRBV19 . CASSRGGPQPQHF
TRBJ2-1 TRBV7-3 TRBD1 CASSLSGQGASEQFF
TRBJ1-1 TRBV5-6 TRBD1 CASSRRGWEETEAFF
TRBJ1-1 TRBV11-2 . CASSQGIAGTEAFF
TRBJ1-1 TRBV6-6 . CASSYSLGEGEAFF